Presented here are 14 T cell receptor beta chains from one specimen sequenced in a study of T cells after posttransplantation cyclophosphamide. Sequencing was performed with immunoSEQ multiplex PCR; in TCRdb, only in-frame clones are kept and a portion is missing. The record shows 20,000 to 25,000 clones for this sample, with no singletons present. Treatment was busulfan-fludarabine conditioning, a marrow graft, and cyclophosphamide on days +3 and +4. This specimen was PBMCs, taken after allogeneic stem cell transplant with posttransplant cyclophosphamide. Receptor source: a male patient under 35 who received an allogeneic stem cell transplant from a related donor, was CMV-positive, and had no GVHD. Some of the T cells may derive from the graft donor.

This clone has a count of ten or more. The chain couples TRBV4-1 to TRBJ1-2; 9 positions agree with TRBD1. The V segment lost 1 base and the J segment 7 bases; nucleotides outside the gene matches: 7. Germline V lookup: CDR1 MGHRA, CDR2 YSYEKL. The CDR3 contains 15 residues. CDR3 bases: TGCGCCAGCAGCCAAGTGGGACAGGGATCTTCTGGCTACACCTTC. This sequence encodes CASSQVGQGSSGYTF.

Ten or more counts support this clone. This chain links TRBV19 with TRBJ2-5, with TRBD1 matching over 7 bases. After removal of 10 bases from V and 5 bases from J, the junction contained 10 bases not matched to a gene. CDR3 length: 13 amino acids. Germline-derived CDR1 and CDR2 are LNHDA and SQIVND (reference sequence). This CDR3 is CATSDRPGETQYF. CDR3 in DNA: TGTGCCACCTCGGACAGGCCGGGGGAGACCCAGTACTTC.

This clone was detected many times. The genes are TRBV6-1 and TRBJ2-7; TRBD1 matches 10 bases. This CDR3 comprises 15 residues. The ends lost 6 bases at V and 2 bases at J; junction bases unmatched: 7. Germline CDR1 is MNHNS and CDR2 is SASEGT. The CDR3 loop reads CASSLGQGLPYEQYF. The CDR3 DNA follows: TGTGCCAGCAGCCTGGGACAGGGGCTACCCTACGAGCAGTACTTC.

This clone was detected ten times or more. The chain uses TRBV28 and TRBJ2-7; 9 bases fit TRBD1. The CDR3 has 14 residues. Losses at the gene ends were 5 bases for V and 1 base for J; bases not matched to a gene: 3. Germline-derived CDR1 and CDR2 are MDHEN and SYDVKM. In DNA form, the CDR3 reads TGTGCCAGCAGTATACAGGGGGCGTCCTACGAGCAGTACTTC. Protein sequence: CASSIQGASYEQYF.

At least ten counts were recorded for this clone. This chain uses TRBV15 with TRBJ1-2, with D perhaps TRBD1 (6 bases). The CDR3 is made up of 13 amino acids. Trimming removed 1 base from V and 3 bases from J, with 6 bases in between. Germline V lookup: CDR1 LNHNV, CDR2 YYDKDF (reference sequence). In DNA form, the CDR3 reads TGTGCCACCAGCAGAGGACAGGACTATGGCTACACCTTC. Translating it yields CATSRGQDYGYTF. Variable domain in full (rest from reference TRBV15 and TRBJ1-2): DAMVIQNPRYQVTQFGKPVTLSCSQTLNHNVMYWYQQKSSQAPKLLFHYYDKDFNNEADTPDNFQSRRPNTSFCFLDIRSPGLGDTAMYLCATSRGQDYGYTFGSGTRLTVV.

This clone was seen ten or more times. The chain links TRBV7-2 to TRBJ2-7, with D maybe TRBD1 (5 bases). Looked up from germline, CDR1 is SGHTA and CDR2 is FQGNSA. The CDR3 is made up of 12 amino acids. V dropped 1 base and J dropped 10 bases, with 11 bases sitting between them. The CDR3, as DNA: TGTGCCAGCAGCTTAGAGGGGCTTCAACAGTACTTC. It encodes CASSLEGLQQYF.

This clone appeared many times. The chain is built from TRBV9 and TRBJ2-3; 8 bases match TRBD2. CDR3 size: 15 residues. Germline CDR1 is SGDLS and CDR2 is YYNGEE. J was trimmed by 4 bases and V by 0 bases; bases with no gene match: 4. DNA of the CDR3: TGTGCCAGCAGCGTAGTGCTTAGCGGGGCAGATACGCAGTATTTT. Protein product: CASSVVLSGADTQYF.

This clone came up many times. The chain has TRBV5-1 and TRBJ2-7; TRBD1 aligns across 11 bases. Trimming removed 4 bases from V and 2 bases from J; junction bases left unmatched: 2. This CDR3 spans 14 amino acids. Looked up from germline, CDR1 is SGHRS and CDR2 is YFSETQ. The chain's CDR3 is CASSPGQGAYEQYF. The CDR3 bases are TGCGCCAGCAGCCCGGGACAGGGGGCCTACGAGCAGTACTTC.

In this sample, this clone turned up many times. This sequence joins TRBV6-1 and TRBJ1-2; 9 bases agree with TRBD1. Germline trimming cut 4 bases from V and 5 bases from J; bases unmatched to any gene: 5. Germline assignment: CDR1 MNHNS and CDR2 SASEGT. CDR3 size: 14 residues. CDR3 bases: TGTGCCAGCAGTGTTACAGGGGGCCGGTATGGCTACACCTTC. Its translation: CASSVTGGRYGYTF.

The rearrangement links TRBV11-3 to TRBJ2-5, with TRBD2 matching over 13 bases. Germline assignment: CDR1 SGHNT and CDR2 YENEEA. The CDR3 contains 16 residues. With V trimmed by 4 bases and J by 3 bases, 5 bases remained unmatched. CDR3 DNA sequence: TGTGCCAGCAGCTGGGGACTAGCGGGGTTGAAAGAGACCCAGTACTTC. Its protein product is CASSWGLAGLKETQYF.

This clone was counted many times. This chain uses TRBV6-1 with TRBJ2-7, with 10 bases identical to TRBD1. This CDR3 contains 12 residues. CDR1 is MNHNS and CDR2 is SASEGT in the germline V gene. V lost 11 bases, J lost 3 bases, and 4 bases stayed unmatched. The CDR3 DNA follows: TGTGCCGGCGGGACAGGGGTCTACGAGCAGTACTTC. This encodes CAGGTGVYEQYF.

Many counts were recorded for this clone. This rearrangement joins TRBV4-1 to TRBJ2-3, with D perhaps matching TRBD2 (7 bases). Trimming took 0 bases from V and 0 from J, leaving 10 bases between them. The CDR3 loop spans 16 amino acids. CDR1 and CDR2 (germline): MGHRA, YSYEKL. The CDR3 spells CASSQDGRGSTDTQYF. The CDR3 coding sequence is TGCGCCAGCAGCCAAGATGGGAGGGGGAGCACAGATACGCAGTATTTT.

At least ten counts were recorded for this clone. The rearrangement links TRBV7-7 to TRBJ2-5, with 12 bases matching TRBD2. The CDR3 is made up of 16 amino acids. V gave up 5 bases and J gave up 5 bases; unmatched junction bases: 9. Per the germline V gene, CDR1 is SSHAT and CDR2 is FNYEAQ (reference sequence). The CDR3 reads CASSHILTSGSETQYF. CDR3 nucleotides: TGTGCCAGCAGCCATATTCTGACTAGCGGGAGTGAGACCCAGTACTTC.

The V gene is TRBV19, the J gene TRBJ2-5, with 7 nucleotides matching TRBD2. The trim removed 2 bases at V and 11 bases at J, leaving 8 bases unmatched. Germline assignment: CDR1 LNHDA and CDR2 SQIVND (reference sequence). The CDR3 is made up of 13 amino acids. The CDR3 coding sequence is TGTGCCAGTAGTATAAGCGGGACGGGGGAGCAGTACTTC. Translated, it gives CASSISGTGEQYF.